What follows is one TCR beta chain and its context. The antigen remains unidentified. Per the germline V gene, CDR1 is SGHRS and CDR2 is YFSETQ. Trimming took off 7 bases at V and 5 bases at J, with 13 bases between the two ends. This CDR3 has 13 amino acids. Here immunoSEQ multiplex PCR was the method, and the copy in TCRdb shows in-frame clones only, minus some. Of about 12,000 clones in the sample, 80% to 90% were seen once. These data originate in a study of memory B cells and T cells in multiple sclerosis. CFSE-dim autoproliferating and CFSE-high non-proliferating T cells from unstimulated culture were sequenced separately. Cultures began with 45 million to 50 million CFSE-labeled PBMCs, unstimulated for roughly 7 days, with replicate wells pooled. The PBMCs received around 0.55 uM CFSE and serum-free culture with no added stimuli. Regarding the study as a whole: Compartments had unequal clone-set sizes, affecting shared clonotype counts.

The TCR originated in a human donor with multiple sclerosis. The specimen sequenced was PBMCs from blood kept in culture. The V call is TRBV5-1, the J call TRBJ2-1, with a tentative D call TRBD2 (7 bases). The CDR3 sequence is CASQRGGDNEQFF. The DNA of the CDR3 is TGCGCCAGCCAAAGAGGGGGGGACAATGAGCAGTTCTTC.